Listed here are 11 T cell receptor beta chains from one sample, sequenced in a study of blood T cell repertoires in COVID-19. The table came from immunoSEQ multiplex PCR; TCRdb's copy has only in-frame clones and leaves some out. This table has about 140,000 clones, 84% appearing once. Input material: peripheral blood. These receptor sequences come from a man aged 25 to 40 with COVID-19, enrolled during active disease.

The chain links TRBV10-2 to TRBJ1-1; D unresolved. Trimming took off 2 bases at V and 0 bases at J, with 10 bases between the two ends. The CDR3 has 15 residues. Germline values: CDR1 WSHSY, CDR2 SAAADI. The CDR3 reads CASSEPRGLNTEAFF. CDR3 bases: TGCGCCAGCAGTGAGCCCCGAGGCTTGAACACTGAAGCTTTCTTT.

The rearrangement links TRBV6-1 to TRBJ2-1; TRBD2 matches at 9 bases. The CDR3 is 16 residues long. Trimming took 2 bases from V and 2 from J; bases not matched to a gene: 4. Germline V gene sequence: CDR1 MNHNS, CDR2 SASEGT. This CDR3 is CASSETSGPPYNEQFF. CDR3 DNA: TGTGCCAGCAGTGAAACTAGCGGGCCTCCCTACAATGAGCAGTTCTTC.

The chain joins TRBV5-1 to TRBJ2-1; 9 bases align to TRBD1. The trim removed 1 base at V and 4 bases at J, leaving 6 bases unmatched. This CDR3 contains 16 residues. CDR1 and CDR2 (germline): SGHRS, YFSETQ. CDR3 in DNA: TGCGCCAGCAGCTTGTTATTGGGGACAGGGTACAATGAGCAGTTCTTC. It yields the protein CASSLLLGTGYNEQFF.

This chain uses TRBV9 with TRBJ2-1, with D possibly being TRBD2 (6 bases). CDR3 length equals 15 residues. V was cut by 3 bases and J by 0 bases, with 10 bases left in between. Germline CDR1 SGDLS, CDR2 YYNGEE. The chain's CDR3 is CASSGSGSSYNEQFF. The CDR3 region has the DNA TGTGCCAGCAGCGGTAGCGGTAGCTCCTACAATGAGCAGTTCTTC.

This clone was counted a single time. The V gene is TRBV2, the J gene TRBJ2-3; 12 bases are shared with TRBD2. V lost 5 bases, J lost 6 bases, and 3 bases stayed unmatched. This CDR3 comprises 14 residues. Germline lookup yields CDR1 SNHLY and CDR2 FYNNEI. The CDR3 DNA is TGTGCCAGCAGTACTAGCGGGAGGTGGGATACGCAGTATTTT. It yields the protein CASSTSGRWDTQYF. Looking up the rest from reference TRBV2 and TRBJ2-3 gives the full variable domain: EPEVTQTPSHQVTQMGQEVILRCVPISNHLYFYWYRQILGQKVEFLVSFYNNEISEKSEIFDDQFSVERPDGSNFTLKIRSTKLEDSAMYFCASSTSGRWDTQYFGPGTRLTVL.

The J gene is TRBJ1-3, the V gene TRBV18; tentatively, D is TRBD1 (6 bases). The CDR3 has 15 amino acids. CDR1 is KGHSH and CDR2 is LQKENI in the germline V gene. Trimming left V 2 bases short and J 0 bases short, with 8 bases between. This CDR3 reads CASSPGGHSGNTIYF. CDR3 nucleotide sequence: TGTGCCAGCTCACCAGGGGGCCACTCTGGAAACACCATATATTTT.

This clone turned up a few times. This sequence joins TRBV3-1 (or the pseudogene TRBV3-2) and TRBJ2-5, with a tentative D call TRBD2 (5 bases). The CDR3 has 14 amino acids. Trimming left V 1 base short and J 4 bases short, with 10 bases between. Germline CDR1 reads LGHDT; CDR2 reads YNNKEL (reference sequence). The chain's CDR3 is CASSQGWEPETQYF. The CDR3 DNA reads as TGTGCCAGCAGCCAAGGATGGGAGCCAGAGACCCAGTACTTC.

The rearrangement links TRBV19 to TRBJ2-2, with D tentatively TRBD2 (6 bases). The CDR3 runs to 13 residues. Germline CDR1 is LNHDA and CDR2 is SQIVND (reference sequence). The ends were cut back, 8 bases at V and 5 bases at J, with 12 bases in the middle. The CDR3 region is CASRRSGTGELFF. CDR3 coding DNA: TGTGCCAGTCGAAGAAGCGGGACCGGGGAGCTGTTTTTT.

The chain has TRBV6-1 and TRBJ1-4; D gene ambiguous. The germline V and J ends were trimmed by 0 bases and 9 bases, with 8 bases remaining between them. Germline V gene data show CDR1 as MNHNS and CDR2 as SASEGT. The CDR3 is 13 amino acids. As DNA, the CDR3 is TGTGCCAGCAGTGAAGCGCAGAGGAAAAAACTGTTTTTT. Protein: CASSEAQRKKLFF.

V usage is TRBV7-9 and J usage is TRBJ2-7; D uncertain. V lost 5 bases and J lost 0, with 14 bases in between. The CDR3 loop spans 15 amino acids. Germline V gives CDR1 SEHNR, CDR2 FQNEAQ (reference sequence). In nucleotides, the CDR3 is TGTGCCAGCAGCGCCGTTCAGGCCGGCTCCTACGAGCAGTACTTC. This translates into CASSAVQAGSYEQYF.

The rearrangement joins TRBV6-1 to TRBJ2-2; the match to TRBD1 covers 10 bases. This CDR3 region has 14 residues. The V gene's germline CDR1 is MNHNS and CDR2 SASEGT. Trimming took 6 bases from V and 6 from J; bases not matched to a gene: 4. CDR3: CASRGTGDAGELFF. DNA for the CDR3: TGTGCCAGCAGGGGGACAGGGGACGCCGGGGAGCTGTTTTTT.